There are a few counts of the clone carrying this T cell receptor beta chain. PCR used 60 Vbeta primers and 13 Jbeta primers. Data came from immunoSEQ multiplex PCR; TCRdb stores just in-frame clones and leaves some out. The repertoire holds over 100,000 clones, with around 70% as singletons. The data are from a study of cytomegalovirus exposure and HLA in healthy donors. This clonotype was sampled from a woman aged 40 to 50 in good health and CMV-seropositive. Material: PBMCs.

The CDR3 protein is CASSPGVENQPQHF. The CDR3 DNA is TGTGCCAGCAGTCCCGGAGTAGAAAATCAGCCCCAGCATTTT. This chain joins TRBV6-1 and TRBJ1-5; D is uncertain. Germline V gene sequence: CDR1 MNHNS, CDR2 SASEGT. V was cut by 5 bases and J by 4 bases, with 12 bases left in between. The CDR3 totals 14 residues.